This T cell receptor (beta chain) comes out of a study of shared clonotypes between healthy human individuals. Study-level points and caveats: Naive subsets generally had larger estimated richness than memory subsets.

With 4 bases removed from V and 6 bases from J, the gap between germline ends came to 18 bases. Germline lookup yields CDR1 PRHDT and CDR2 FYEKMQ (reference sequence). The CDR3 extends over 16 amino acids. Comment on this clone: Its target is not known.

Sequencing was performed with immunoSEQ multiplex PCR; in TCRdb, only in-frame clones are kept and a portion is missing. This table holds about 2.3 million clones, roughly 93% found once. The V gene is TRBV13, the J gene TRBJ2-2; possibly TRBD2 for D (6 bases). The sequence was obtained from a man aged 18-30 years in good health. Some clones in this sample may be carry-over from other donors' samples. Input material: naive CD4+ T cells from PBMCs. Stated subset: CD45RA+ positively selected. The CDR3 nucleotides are TGTGCCAGCAGCTCAAATCCCGGGACTCATTCCGGGGAGCTGTTTTTT. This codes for CASSSNPGTHSGELFF.